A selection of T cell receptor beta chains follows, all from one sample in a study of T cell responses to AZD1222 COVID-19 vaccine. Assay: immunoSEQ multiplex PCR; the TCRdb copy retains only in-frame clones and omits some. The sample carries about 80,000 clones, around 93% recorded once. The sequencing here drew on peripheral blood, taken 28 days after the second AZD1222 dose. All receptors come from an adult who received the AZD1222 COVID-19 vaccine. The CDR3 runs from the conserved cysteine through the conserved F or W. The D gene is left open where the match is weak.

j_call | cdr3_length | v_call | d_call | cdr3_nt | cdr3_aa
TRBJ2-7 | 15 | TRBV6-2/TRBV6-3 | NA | TGTGCCAGCAGTTACCTGGCTGGTAGCTCCTACGAGCAGTACTTC | CASSYLAGSSYEQYF
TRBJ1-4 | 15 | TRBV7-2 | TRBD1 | TGTGCCAGCAGCCCCGGAGGGACAGGGGGGGAAAAACTGTTTTTT | CASSPGGTGGEKLFF
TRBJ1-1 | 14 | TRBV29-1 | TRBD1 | TGCAGCGGAGGGACAGGGGGCGTGAACACTGAAGCTTTCTTT | CSGGTGGVNTEAFF
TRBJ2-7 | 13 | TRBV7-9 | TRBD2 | TGTGCCAGCATTACTAGCGGCTCCTACGAGCAGTACTTC | CASITSGSYEQYF
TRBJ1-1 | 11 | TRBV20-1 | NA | TGCAGTGCTAGCCGGGGGCCTGAAGCTTTCTTT | CSASRGPEAFF
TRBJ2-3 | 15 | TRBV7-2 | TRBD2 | TGTGCCAGCAGCTTAAGACTAGCTTCTTCAGATACGCAGTATTTT | CASSLRLASSDTQYF
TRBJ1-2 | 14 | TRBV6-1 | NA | TGTGCCAGCAGTGAGGAGGGGCGCAACTATGGCTACACCTTC | CASSEEGRNYGYTF
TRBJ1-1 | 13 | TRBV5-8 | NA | TGTGCCAGCAGCTTGCTTGTACAGTCTGAAGCTTTCTTT | CASSLLVQSEAFF
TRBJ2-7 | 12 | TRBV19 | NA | TGTGCCAGTAGCCCGGGAATCGGAGAGCAGTACTTC | CASSPGIGEQYF
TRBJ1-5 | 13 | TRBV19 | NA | TGTGCCAGTGTTGGGTGGAGAAATCAGCCCCAGCATTTT | CASVGWRNQPQHF
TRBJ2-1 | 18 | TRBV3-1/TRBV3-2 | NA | TGTGCCAGCAGCCAAGATATGGCCGGGCTCGGCTCCTACAATGAGCAGTTCTTC | CASSQDMAGLGSYNEQFF
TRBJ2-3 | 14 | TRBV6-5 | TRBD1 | TGTGCCAGCAGACAGGGGTTTGAGACAGATACGCAGTATTTT | CASRQGFETDTQYF
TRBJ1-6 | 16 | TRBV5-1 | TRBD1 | TGCGCCAGCAGCCCGTTGACAGGGCTATATAATTCACCCCTCCACTTT | CASSPLTGLYNSPLHF
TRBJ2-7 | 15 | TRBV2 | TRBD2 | TGTGCCAGCAGTGTAAGACTAGCGGGCGCCTACGAGCAGTACTTC | CASSVRLAGAYEQYF
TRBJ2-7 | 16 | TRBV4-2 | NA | TGTGCCAGCAGCCAGCCAGCGTCCGGGAGCTCCTACGAGCAGTACTTC | CASSQPASGSSYEQYF
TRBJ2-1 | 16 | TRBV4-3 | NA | TGCGCCAGCAGCCAAGTGGGGGGAGCCATTGGAAATGAGCAGTTCTTC | CASSQVGGAIGNEQFF
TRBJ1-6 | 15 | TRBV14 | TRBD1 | TGTGCCAGCAGTCTACCGGGACAGGGGAATTCACCCCTCCACTTT | CASSLPGQGNSPLHF
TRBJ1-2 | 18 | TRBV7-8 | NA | TGTGCCAGCAGCTTAGCCTCCGGGACGGGAAACCAATTCTATGGCTACACCTTC | CASSLASGTGNQFYGYTF
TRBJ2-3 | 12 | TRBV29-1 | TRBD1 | TGCAGCGTTGATTGGACAGGAGATACGCAGTATTTT | CSVDWTGDTQYF
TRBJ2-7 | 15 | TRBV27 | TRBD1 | TGTGCCAGCAGTTTATTTCCGGGACAGGGGTACGAGCAGTACTTC | CASSLFPGQGYEQYF
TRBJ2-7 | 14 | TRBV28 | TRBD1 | TGTGCCAGCAGATCCGGACAGGGAACCTACGAGCAGTACTTC | CASRSGQGTYEQYF